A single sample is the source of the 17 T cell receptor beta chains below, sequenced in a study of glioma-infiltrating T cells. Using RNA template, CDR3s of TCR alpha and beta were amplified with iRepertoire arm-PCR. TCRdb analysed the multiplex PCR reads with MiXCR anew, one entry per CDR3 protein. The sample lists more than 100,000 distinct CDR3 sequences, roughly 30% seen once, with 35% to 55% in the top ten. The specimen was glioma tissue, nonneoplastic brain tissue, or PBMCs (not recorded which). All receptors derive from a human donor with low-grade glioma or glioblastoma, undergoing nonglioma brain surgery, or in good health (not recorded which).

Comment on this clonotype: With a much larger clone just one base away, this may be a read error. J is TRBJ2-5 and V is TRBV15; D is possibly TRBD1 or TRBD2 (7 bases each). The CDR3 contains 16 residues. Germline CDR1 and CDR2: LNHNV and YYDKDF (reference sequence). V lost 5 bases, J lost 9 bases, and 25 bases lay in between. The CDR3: CATSDPGQSIREAQYF. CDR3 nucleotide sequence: TGTGCCACCAGCGACCCGGGACAGAGTATCCGGGAGGCCCAGTACTTC.

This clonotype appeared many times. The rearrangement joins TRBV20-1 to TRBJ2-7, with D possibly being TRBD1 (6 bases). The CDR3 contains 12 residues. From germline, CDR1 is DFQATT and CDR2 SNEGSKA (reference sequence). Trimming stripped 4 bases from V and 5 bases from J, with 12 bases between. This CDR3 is CSATTGFNEQYF. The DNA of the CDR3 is TGCAGTGCTACTACAGGGTTCAACGAGCAGTACTTC.

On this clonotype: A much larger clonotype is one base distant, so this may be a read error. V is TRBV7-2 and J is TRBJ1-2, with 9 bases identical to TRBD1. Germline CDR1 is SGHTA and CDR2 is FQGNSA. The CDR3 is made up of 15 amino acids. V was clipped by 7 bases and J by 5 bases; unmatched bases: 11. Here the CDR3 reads CASITQGTGWYGYTF. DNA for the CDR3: TGTGCCAGCATTACACAGGGGACAGGGTGGTATGGCTACACCTTC.

DNA for the CDR3: TGTGCCAGCGGTAGTAGCGGGGGCACCTCCTACAATGAGCAGTTCTTC. It encodes CASGSSGGTSYNEQFF. V gene TRBV5-5 combines with J gene TRBJ2-1; 9 nucleotides align to TRBD2. Germline CDR1 is SGHKS and CDR2 is YYEKEE (reference sequence). V trimming: 7 bases; J trimming: 0 bases; junction bases outside the gene matches: 8. This CDR3 has 16 amino acids. The whole variable domain, remainder taken from reference TRBV5-5 and TRBJ2-1, is DAGVTQSPTHLIKTRGQQVTLRCSPISGHKSVSWYQQVLGQGPQFIFQYYEKEERGRGNFPDRFSARQFPNYSSELNVNALLLGDSALYLCASGSSGGTSYNEQFFGPGTRLTVL.

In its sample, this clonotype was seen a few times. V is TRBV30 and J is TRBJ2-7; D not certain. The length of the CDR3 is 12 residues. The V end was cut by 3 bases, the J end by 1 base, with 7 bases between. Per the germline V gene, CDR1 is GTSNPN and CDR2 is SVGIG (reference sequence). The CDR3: CAWRTFSYEQYF. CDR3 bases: TGTGCCTGGAGGACATTTTCCTACGAGCAGTACTTC.

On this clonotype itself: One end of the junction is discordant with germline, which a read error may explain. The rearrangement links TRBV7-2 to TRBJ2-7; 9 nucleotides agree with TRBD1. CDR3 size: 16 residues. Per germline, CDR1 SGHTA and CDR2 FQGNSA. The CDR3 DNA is TGTGCCAGCAGCTCATCCCCGGGACAGGGCTCCCACGAGCAGTACTTC. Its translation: CASSSSPGQGSHEQYF.

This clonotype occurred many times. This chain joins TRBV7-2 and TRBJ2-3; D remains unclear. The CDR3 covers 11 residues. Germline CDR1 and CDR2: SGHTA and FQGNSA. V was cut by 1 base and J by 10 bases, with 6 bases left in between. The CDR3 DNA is TGTGCCAGCAGCTTAGTGGGTTCGCAGTATTTT. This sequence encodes CASSLVGSQYF.

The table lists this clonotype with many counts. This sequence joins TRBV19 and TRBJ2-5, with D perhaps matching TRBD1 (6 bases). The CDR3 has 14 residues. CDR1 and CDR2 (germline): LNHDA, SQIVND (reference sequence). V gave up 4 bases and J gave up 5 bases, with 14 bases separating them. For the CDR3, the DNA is TGTGCCAGTAGTAAAGGACAGTACGGGGAGACCCAGTACTTC. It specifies CASSKGQYGETQYF.

As DNA, the CDR3 is TGTGCCAGCAGGGCAACCCAGGGGAAAACTGAAGCTTTCTTT. Translated, it gives CASRATQGKTEAFF. The chain combines TRBV6-2 or TRBV6-3 with TRBJ1-1, with D maybe TRBD1 (6 bases). Deletions cut 6 bases from V and 5 bases from J, with 16 bases between. CDR1 is MNHEY, CDR2 SVGEGT, per germline. This CDR3 has 14 amino acids.

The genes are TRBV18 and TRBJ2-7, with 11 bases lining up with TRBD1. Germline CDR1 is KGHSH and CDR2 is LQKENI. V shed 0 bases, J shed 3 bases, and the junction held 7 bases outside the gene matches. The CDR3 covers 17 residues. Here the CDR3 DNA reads TGTGCCAGCTCACCACCTTCGGGACAGGGGGAGGTCTACGAGCAGTACTTC. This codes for CASSPPSGQGEVYEQYF.

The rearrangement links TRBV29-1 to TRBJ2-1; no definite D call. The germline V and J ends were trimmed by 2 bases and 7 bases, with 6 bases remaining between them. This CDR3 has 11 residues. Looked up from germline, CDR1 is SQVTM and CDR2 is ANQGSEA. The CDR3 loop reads CSVERWNEQFF. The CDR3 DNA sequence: TGCAGCGTTGAAAGGTGGAATGAGCAGTTCTTC.

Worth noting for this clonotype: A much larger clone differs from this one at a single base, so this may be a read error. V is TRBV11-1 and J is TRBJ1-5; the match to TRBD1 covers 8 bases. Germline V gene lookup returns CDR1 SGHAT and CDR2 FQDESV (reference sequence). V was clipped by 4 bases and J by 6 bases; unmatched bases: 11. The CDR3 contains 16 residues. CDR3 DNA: TGTGCCAGCAGCTATGTCGGACAGGGAATGAGTCAGCCCCAGCATTTT. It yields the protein CASSYVGQGMSQPQHF.

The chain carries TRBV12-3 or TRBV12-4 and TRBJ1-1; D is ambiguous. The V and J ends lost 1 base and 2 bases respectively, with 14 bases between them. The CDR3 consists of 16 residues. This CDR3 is CASSLVPAVINTEAFF. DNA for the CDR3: TGTGCCAGCAGTTTAGTCCCAGCCGTGATAAACACTGAAGCTTTCTTT.

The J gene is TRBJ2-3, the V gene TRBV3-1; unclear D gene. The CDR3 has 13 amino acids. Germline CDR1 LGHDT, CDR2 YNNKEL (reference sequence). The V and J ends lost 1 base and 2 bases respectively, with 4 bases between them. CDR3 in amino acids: CASSQAVTDTQYF. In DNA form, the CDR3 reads TGTGCCAGCAGCCAAGCGGTCACAGATACGCAGTATTTT.

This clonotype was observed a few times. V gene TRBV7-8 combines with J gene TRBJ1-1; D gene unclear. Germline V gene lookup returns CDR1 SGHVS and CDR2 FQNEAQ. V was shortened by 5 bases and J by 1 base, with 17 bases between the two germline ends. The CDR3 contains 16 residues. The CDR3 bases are TGTGCCAGCAGCCTCGAACTGGGGAGACCGAACACTGAAGCTTTCTTT. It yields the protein CASSLELGRPNTEAFF.

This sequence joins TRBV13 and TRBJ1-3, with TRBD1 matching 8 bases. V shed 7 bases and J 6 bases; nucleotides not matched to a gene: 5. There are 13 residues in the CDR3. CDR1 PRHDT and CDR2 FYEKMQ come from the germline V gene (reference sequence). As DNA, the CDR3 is TGTGCCAGCACCAAACAGGGGGAAAACACCATATATTTT. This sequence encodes CASTKQGENTIYF.

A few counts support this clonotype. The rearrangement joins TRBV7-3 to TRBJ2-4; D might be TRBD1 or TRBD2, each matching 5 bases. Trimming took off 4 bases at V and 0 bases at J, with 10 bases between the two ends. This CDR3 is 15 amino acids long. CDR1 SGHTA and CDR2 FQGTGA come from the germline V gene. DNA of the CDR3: TGTGCCAGCAGCTCTGGGGGATCAGCCAAAAACATTCAGTACTTC. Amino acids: CASSSGGSAKNIQYF.